This entry describes one TCR beta chain. The antigen is unknown. This entry comes from a study of T-cell reconstitution after alpha-beta-depleted transplantation in children. General study points: Some patients owed their high day-60 TCRbeta diversity to surviving recipient T cells and thymic progenitors. At the one-year point after transplant, T-cell counts and TCRbeta diversity were found to come mostly from T cells that had been newly produced. By about two months after transplant, alpha-beta T cells reportedly arose from several hundred graft clones that had expanded.

This sample's TCRbeta library carried unique molecular identifier barcodes. TCRdb re-called the PCR reads through MiXCR, storing one row per CDR3 protein. The repertoire holds approximately 1,000,000 distinct CDR3 sequences, with about 30% as singletons. The CDR3 consists of 15 residues. Trimming left V 4 bases short and J 5 bases short, with 16 bases between. CDR1 is LGHNA and CDR2 is YSLEER in the germline V gene. This receptor was taken from a boy less than two years old who had a stem cell transplant for SCID, so the T cells may come from the graft donor. Material: PBMCs, mostly from graft donor cells, obtained 360 days after TCRalphabeta/CD19-depleted stem cell transplant. The chain recombines TRBV4-3 with TRBJ2-3, with a possible D match to TRBD2 (6 bases). The CDR3 protein is CASSLGLGGKDTQYF. The CDR3 DNA reads as TGCGCCAGCAGCCTTGGGTTGGGGGGAAAAGATACGCAGTATTTT.